This T cell receptor beta chain was observed in a study of T cells after yellow fever vaccination. Notes on the study in general: From the bulk population, abundant clonotypes could contaminate and appear within FACS-sorted repertoires. Clonotype sharing between CD4 and CD8 compartments was small. Reappearance after the booster was observed for most primary-vaccination clones (about 97% CD4, roughly 90% CD8).

A remark on this clonotype: The antigen remains unidentified.

Trimming removed 4 bases from V and 2 bases from J, with 12 bases in between. Germline assignment: CDR1 SGHRS and CDR2 YFSETQ. This CDR3 is built from 14 residues. TCRdb itself ran the 5' RACE reads through MiXCR, one entry per CDR3 protein. The data show approximately 510,000 distinct CDR3 sequences, 21% seen once. The sample in question was PBMCs, obtained about 21 days after the first yellow fever vaccination. The rearrangement links TRBV5-1 to TRBJ1-2; TRBD1 might be the D (6 bases). This sequence was found in a man younger than 35 who received the YFV17D yellow fever vaccine. CDR3: CASSPDSRNYGYTF. The CDR3 DNA reads TGCGCCAGCAGCCCGGACAGCCGAAACTATGGCTACACCTTC. Based on the CDR3 plus reference TRBV5-1 and TRBJ1-2, the full variable domain is KAGVTQTPRYLIKTRGQQVTLSCSPISGHRSVSWYQQTPGQGLQFLFEYFSETQRNKGNFPGRFSGRQFSNSRSEMNVSTLELGDSALYLCASSPDSRNYGYTFGSGTRLTVV.